This passage covers 30 T cell receptor beta chains from one sample sequenced in a study of T cell changes during pregnancy in multiple sclerosis. TCRdb's table, derived via immunoSEQ multiplex PCR, lists solely in-frame clones and lacks some. The sample shows approximately 69,000 clones, less than 95% of them seen only once. The sample here was peripheral blood, taken in the third trimester of pregnancy. These receptors were obtained from a female donor with multiple sclerosis, enrolled in a pregnancy study.

In its sample, this clone was seen once. The chain links TRBV5-5 to TRBJ2-3; D not resolved. The CDR3 contains 14 residues. Trimming took 1 base from V and 3 from J, leaving 9 bases between them. Looked up from germline, CDR1 is SGHKS and CDR2 is YYEKEE (reference sequence). The CDR3 spells CASSLQQNTDTQYF. The CDR3 DNA reads TGTGCCAGCAGCTTGCAACAGAATACAGATACGCAGTATTTT.

The chain combines TRBV19 with TRBJ1-3, with 8 bases matching TRBD1. V lost 5 bases to trimming and J lost 2 bases; unmatched junction nucleotides: 5. The germline gives CDR1 LNHDA, CDR2 SQIVND (reference sequence). This CDR3 is built from 15 residues. CDR3 DNA sequence: TGTGCCAGTAGTGGAGGCAGGGGGCCTGGAAACACCATATATTTT. This translates into CASSGGRGPGNTIYF.

The chain uses TRBV4-3 and TRBJ1-1; TRBD1 matches 7 bases. J gave up 4 bases and V 0 bases, and 5 bases lay outside the gene matches. The CDR3 contains 15 residues. CDR1 and CDR2 from the germline V gene are LGHNA and YSLEER. CDR3 amino acids: CASSQETGAPTEAFF. The CDR3 nucleotides read TGCGCCAGCAGCCAAGAAACAGGGGCACCCACTGAAGCTTTCTTT.

V gene TRBV5-8 combines with J gene TRBJ2-2; D unresolved. CDR3 size: 14 residues. Trimming took off 0 bases at V and 1 base at J, with 4 bases between the two ends. The germline CDR1 and CDR2 sequences are SGHTS and YDEGEE. The CDR3 coding sequence is TGTGCCAGCAGCTTGGCCCTGAACACCGGGGAGCTGTTTTTT. Amino acids: CASSLALNTGELFF.

The chain has TRBV4-1 and TRBJ1-1; D unresolved. V was pared by 3 bases and J by 0 bases, with 8 bases between. The CDR3 consists of 14 residues. The germline CDR1 and CDR2 sequences are MGHRA and YSYEKL. In nucleotides, the CDR3 is TGCGCCAGCAGCCAGTCTCAGTTGAACACTGAAGCTTTCTTT. Protein product: CASSQSQLNTEAFF.

The chain has TRBV6-1 and TRBJ2-4; tentatively, D is TRBD2 (6 bases). V was clipped by 6 bases and J by 6 bases, with 6 bases between them. Germline lookup yields CDR1 MNHNS and CDR2 SASEGT. This CDR3 has 11 residues. The CDR3 reads CASRGGNIQYF. In nucleotides, the CDR3 is TGTGCCAGCAGGGGAGGAAACATTCAGTACTTC.

The chain has TRBV2 and TRBJ1-3, with 7 bases lining up with TRBD1. The germline gives CDR1 SNHLY, CDR2 FYNNEI. J was trimmed by 4 bases and V by 3 bases; bases with no gene match: 9. This CDR3 is built from 16 residues. DNA of the CDR3: TGTGCCAGCAGTGAGAACGACAGGGTGTCCGGAAACACCATATATTTT. Protein: CASSENDRVSGNTIYF.

V is TRBV6-5 and J is TRBJ1-2, with D uncertain. V shed 8 bases and J shed 7 bases, with 17 bases lying between them. The CDR3 is made up of 13 amino acids. Germline V CDR1 and CDR2: MNHEY, SVGAGI. CDR3 bases: TGTGCCAGCCACCCGCCGGGCGCGGGTGGCTACACCTTC. This codes for CASHPPGAGGYTF.

CDR3 DNA sequence: TGTGCCAGCTCACTCGGACAGGGAAGGTTGAACACTGAAGCTTTCTTT. Residues: CASSLGQGRLNTEAFF. V and J are TRBV18 and TRBJ1-1, with TRBD1 identical over 8 bases. CDR1 and CDR2 from the germline V gene are KGHSH and LQKENI. With V trimmed by 4 bases and J by 0 bases, 7 bases remained unmatched. The CDR3 is 16 residues long.

The V and J genes are TRBV6-5 and TRBJ1-5; D ambiguous. CDR1 and CDR2 (germline): MNHEY, SVGAGI. The CDR3 has 13 residues. Trimming stripped 5 bases from V and 7 bases from J, with 12 bases between. This chain's CDR3 is CASSKLTGQPQHF. Here the CDR3 DNA reads TGTGCCAGCAGTAAACTCACCGGGCAGCCCCAGCATTTT.

This clone has just one count. Here the CDR3 reads CASSERGAGRNTIYF. The CDR3 nucleotides read TGTGCCAGCAGTGAACGGGGGGCGGGAAGAAACACCATATATTTT. J is TRBJ1-3 and V is TRBV25-1; D is perhaps TRBD1 (6 bases). This CDR3 is built from 15 residues. Trimming left V 2 bases short and J 5 bases short, with 13 bases between. The V gene's germline CDR1 is MGHDK and CDR2 SYGVNS. Based on the CDR3 plus reference TRBV25-1 and TRBJ1-3, the full variable domain is EADIYQTPRYLVIGTGKKITLECSQTMGHDKMYWYQQDPGMELHLIHYSYGVNSTEKGDLSSESTVSRIRTEHFPLTLESARPSHTSQYLCASSERGAGRNTIYFGEGSWLTVV.

This chain joins TRBV10-2 and TRBJ2-2, with D tentatively TRBD1 (5 bases). The CDR3 extends over 14 amino acids. The V end lost 6 bases, the J end lost 5 bases, and 13 bases lay between the germline ends. Germline V gene data show CDR1 as WSHSY and CDR2 as SAAADI. The CDR3 region has the DNA TGCGCCAGCAGCCAGACAGTTCGAACCGGGGAGCTGTTTTTT. Its translation is CASSQTVRTGELFF.

The chain recombines TRBV7-2 with TRBJ2-5, with D possibly TRBD2 on 7 matching bases. V was cut by 5 bases and J by 5 bases, with 21 bases left in between. Per germline, CDR1 SGHTA and CDR2 FQGNSA. The CDR3 has 16 amino acids. DNA of the CDR3: TGTGCCAGCAGCCCCGGGGGGACACACGGAGGGGAGACCCAGTACTTC. This sequence encodes CASSPGGTHGGETQYF. Supplemented by reference TRBV7-2 and TRBJ2-5, the full variable domain reads GAGVSQSPSNKVTEKGKDVELRCDPISGHTALYWYRQSLGQGLEFLIYFQGNSAPDKSGLPSDRFSAERTGGSVSTLTIQRTQQEDSAVYLCASSPGGTHGGETQYFGPGTRLLVL.

The chain couples TRBV7-2 to TRBJ1-5; D gene ambiguous. CDR3 length: 17 residues. The germline V gene encodes CDR1 SGHTA and CDR2 FQGNSA. The V gene lost 1 base and the J gene lost 1 base, with 14 bases spanning the gap. The CDR3 nucleotides read TGTGCCAGCAGCTTAGTCATAGCGACGGGGAGCAATCAGCCCCAGCATTTT. Its translation is CASSLVIATGSNQPQHF.

This clone was detected only once. The chain links TRBV5-1 to TRBJ1-5; possible D gene TRBD1, 6 bases. The CDR3 length is 14 residues. From germline, CDR1 is SGHRS and CDR2 YFSETQ. V lost 7 bases, J lost 5 bases, and 16 bases lay in between. CDR3: CASSTRGGDQPQHF. CDR3 sequence (DNA): TGCGCCAGCTCGACCCGGGGGGGCGATCAGCCCCAGCATTTT.

J is TRBJ1-3 and V is TRBV29-1; 10 bases are a match to TRBD1. Germline-derived CDR1 and CDR2 are SQVTM and ANQGSEA. J lost 4 bases, V lost 4 bases, and 10 bases had no gene match. The CDR3 runs 16 residues. In nucleotides, the CDR3 is TGCAGCGTTGTCAGCCGACAGGGGGCGAGGGGAAACACCATATATTTT. Translated: CSVVSRQGARGNTIYF.

The rearrangement uses TRBV2 and TRBJ1-1; TRBD1 aligns across 10 bases. Unmatched junction bases numbered 5, after V lost 6 bases and J lost 4 bases. The germline CDR1 and CDR2 sequences are SNHLY and FYNNEI. The CDR3 length is 14 residues. The CDR3 DNA follows: TGTGCCAGCAGCAGACAGGGGGCAAGCACTGAAGCTTTCTTT. Its protein is CASSRQGASTEAFF.

J is TRBJ1-2 and V is TRBV5-6, with D uncertain. The CDR3 loop spans 12 amino acids. V was trimmed by 2 bases and J by 5 bases, leaving 7 bases between them. Germline V lookup: CDR1 SGHDT, CDR2 YYEEEE. CDR3 amino acids: CASSFPGYGYTF. In nucleotides, the CDR3 is TGTGCCAGCAGCTTTCCCGGGTATGGCTACACCTTC.

The rearrangement joins TRBV7-2 to TRBJ2-1, with D possibly matching TRBD2 (7 bases). Trimming removed 5 bases at V and 7 bases at J, with 21 bases between. The CDR3 has 16 amino acids. CDR1 is SGHTA, CDR2 FQGNSA, per germline. The CDR3 loop reads CASSQNPRGARNEQFF. The CDR3 nucleotides are TGTGCCAGCAGCCAGAACCCTCGGGGGGCTCGAAATGAGCAGTTCTTC. The full variable domain, with the rest looked up from reference TRBV7-2 and TRBJ2-1, is GAGVSQSPSNKVTEKGKDVELRCDPISGHTALYWYRQSLGQGLEFLIYFQGNSAPDKSGLPSDRFSAERTGGSVSTLTIQRTQQEDSAVYLCASSQNPRGARNEQFFGPGTRLTVL.

This clone was counted a single time. The chain has TRBV19 and TRBJ2-2; 10 bases match TRBD1. With V trimmed by 5 bases and J by 5 bases, 5 bases remained unmatched. Germline CDR1 and CDR2: LNHDA and SQIVND (reference sequence). The CDR3 is 15 amino acids. The CDR3 DNA follows: TGTGCCAGTAGTCCTTGGACAGGGGGTACCGGGGAGCTGTTTTTT. Translation gives CASSPWTGGTGELFF.

V and J are TRBV4-3 and TRBJ2-7; a weak D match, TRBD1 (6 bases). Looked up from germline, CDR1 is LGHNA and CDR2 is YSLEER. V was trimmed by 0 bases and J by 4 bases, leaving 10 bases between them. CDR3 length: 14 amino acids. CDR3 in DNA: TGCGCCAGCAGCCAAGAAGCCAGGGGATACGAGCAGTACTTC. Its translation: CASSQEARGYEQYF.

CDR3 in DNA: TGTGCCAGCAGCTTGACTAGCGGGGGGGCTTATGAGCAGTTCTTC. Protein: CASSLTSGGAYEQFF. V is TRBV7-7 and J is TRBJ2-1, with TRBD2 matching over 14 bases. The length of the CDR3 is 15 residues. Looked up from germline, CDR1 is SSHAT and CDR2 is FNYEAQ (reference sequence). Unmatched junction bases numbered 3, after V lost 3 bases and J lost 8 bases.

V gene TRBV12-5 combines with J gene TRBJ1-1; 8 nucleotides line up with TRBD1. Germline V gene data show CDR1 as LGHNT and CDR2 as FRNRAP. V lost 2 bases and J lost 5; bases outside the gene matches: 10. This CDR3 is 16 amino acids long. CDR3 in amino acids: CASGLRRTGGSTEAFF. The CDR3 coding sequence is TGTGCTAGTGGTTTGAGGCGAACAGGGGGATCTACTGAAGCTTTCTTT.

The V gene is TRBV2, the J gene TRBJ2-3; D gene unclear. V lost 4 bases and J lost 6, with 5 bases in between. Germline loops: CDR1 SNHLY, CDR2 FYNNEI. CDR3 length equals 11 residues. This chain's CDR3 is CASSVMDTQYF. In nucleotides, the CDR3 is TGTGCCAGCAGTGTCATGGATACGCAGTATTTT. The full variable domain, its missing parts supplied by reference TRBV2 and TRBJ2-3, is EPEVTQTPSHQVTQMGQEVILRCVPISNHLYFYWYRQILGQKVEFLVSFYNNEISEKSEIFDDQFSVERPDGSNFTLKIRSTKLEDSAMYFCASSVMDTQYFGPGTRLTVL.

V usage is TRBV5-1 and J usage is TRBJ1-3, with D maybe TRBD1 (5 bases). The CDR3 length is 12 residues. The ends were cut back, 10 bases at V and 1 base at J, with 9 bases in the middle. Germline V gene data show CDR1 as SGHRS and CDR2 as YFSETQ. The CDR3 DNA reads TGCGCCTGGGGGGAATCTGGAAACACCATATATTTT. Protein product: CAWGESGNTIYF.

The J gene is TRBJ1-5, the V gene TRBV6-5; D is possibly TRBD1 (5 bases). The germline V and J ends were trimmed by 6 bases and 3 bases, with 15 bases remaining between them. CDR3 size: 15 residues. Germline-derived CDR1 and CDR2 are MNHEY and SVGAGI. CDR3 residues: CASRAGGAINQPQHF. For the CDR3, the DNA is TGTGCCAGCAGGGCCGGTGGGGCCATCAATCAGCCCCAGCATTTT.

V gene TRBV21-1 combines with J gene TRBJ2-7; TRBD1 reflects the table's D call only, with no check against the DNA. TRBV21-1 is a pseudogene locus. The CDR3 has 16 residues. The CDR3 bases are TGTGCCAGCAGCAAAGTATTCAGGGGGCGCTTCTACGAGCAGTACTTC. Protein sequence: CASSKVFRGRFYEQYF.

CDR3 residues: CASSLTQGRVGLSEQFF. The DNA of the CDR3 is TGTGCCAGCAGTCTAACGCAAGGGAGGGTTGGGTTGAGTGAGCAGTTCTTC. The V call is TRBV27, the J call TRBJ2-1; 7 bases match TRBD2. J lost 9 bases, V lost 5 bases, and 19 bases had no gene match. The CDR3 totals 17 residues. Germline CDR1 and CDR2: MNHEY and SMNVEV (reference sequence).

The count of this clone is one. The chain is built from TRBV5-1 and TRBJ2-5, with a tentative D call TRBD1 (6 bases). The J call is uncertain, as TRBJ2-7 better fits the DNA end. This CDR3 has 14 amino acids. Germline assignment: CDR1 SGHRS and CDR2 YFSETQ. CDR3 sequence: CASSFTGPSYEQYF. CDR3 bases: TGCGCCAGCAGCTTCACAGGGCCCTCCTACGAGCAGTACTTC.

The rearrangement uses TRBV27 and TRBJ1-6; no firm D call. CDR1 MNHEY and CDR2 SMNVEV come from the germline V gene (reference sequence). The CDR3 covers 16 residues. V was cut by 1 base and J by 9 bases, with 16 bases left in between. The CDR3 nucleotides are TGTGCCAGCAGTTTATACGGCACCAACTACGGTTCACCCCTCCACTTT. It translates to CASSLYGTNYGSPLHF.